This TCR beta chain is drawn from a study of T cells in localized non-small cell lung cancer. V was trimmed by 4 bases and J by 7 bases, leaving 17 bases between them. The germline V gene encodes CDR1 MNHNS and CDR2 SASEGT. The CDR3 sequence is 14 residues long. Only a few counts were recorded for this clone. The antigen is not known. General study findings and limits: Adjacent lung was found to contain a median roughly 58 of the top 100 tumor clones. One tumor region alone was sequenced, and heterogeneity therefore remains possible.

TCRdb keeps only in-frame clones here, not all; method: immunoSEQ multiplex PCR. The profile shows more than 25,000 clones, more than 75% of them singletons. The J gene is TRBJ2-7, the V gene TRBV6-1; TRBD1 is a possible D gene (6 bases). Sequences were derived from peripheral blood, sampled before any cancer treatment. This TCR derives from a woman aged 40-69 years with stage I lung adenocarcinoma. This CDR3 reads CASSGKRGIGEQYF. In nucleotides, the CDR3 is TGTGCCAGCAGTGGAAAGAGGGGGATAGGGGAGCAGTACTTC.